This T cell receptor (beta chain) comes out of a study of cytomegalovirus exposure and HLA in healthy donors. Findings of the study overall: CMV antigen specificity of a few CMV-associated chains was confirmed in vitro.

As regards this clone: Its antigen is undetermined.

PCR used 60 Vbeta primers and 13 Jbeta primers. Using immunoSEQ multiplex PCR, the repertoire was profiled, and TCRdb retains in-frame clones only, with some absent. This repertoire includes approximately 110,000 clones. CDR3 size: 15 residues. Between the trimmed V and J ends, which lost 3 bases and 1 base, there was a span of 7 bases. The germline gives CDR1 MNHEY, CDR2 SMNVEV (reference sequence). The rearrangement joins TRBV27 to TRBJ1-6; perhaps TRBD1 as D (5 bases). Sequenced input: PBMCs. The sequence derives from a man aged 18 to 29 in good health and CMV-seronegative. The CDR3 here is CASSLGPSYNSPLHF. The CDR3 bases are TGTGCCAGCAGTTTGGGGCCGTCCTATAATTCACCCCTCCACTTT.